One sample yielded the 2 T cell receptor beta chains listed below, sequenced in a study of T cell responses to AZD1222 COVID-19 vaccine. This table comes from immunoSEQ multiplex PCR, and its TCRdb copy is limited to in-frame clones, with some not included. In the table there are 80,000 or so clones, approximately 91% of which are singletons. The sample was peripheral blood, taken on day 0 of MenACWY control vaccination. The receptor source for this set is an adult in good health.

This chain links TRBV29-1 with TRBJ1-2, with D unclear. The germline V gene has CDR1 SQVTM and CDR2 ANQGSEA. The length of the CDR3 is 12 residues. The germline V and J ends were trimmed by 2 bases and 3 bases, with 7 bases remaining between them. The CDR3: CSVEPGYYGYTF. CDR3 sequence (DNA): TGCAGCGTTGAACCCGGGTACTATGGCTACACCTTC.

The chain links TRBV15 to TRBJ1-5, with D unresolved. The V end was cut by 0 bases, the J end by 4 bases, with 16 bases between. The CDR3 length is 17 residues. From germline, CDR1 is LNHNV and CDR2 YYDKDF (reference sequence). The CDR3 here is CATSRDRQIGPNQPQHF. As DNA, the CDR3 is TGTGCCACCAGCAGAGATCGCCAAATCGGACCGAATCAGCCCCAGCATTTT.